This note documents a single T cell receptor (beta chain) sequence. TCRdb's table, derived via immunoSEQ multiplex PCR, lists solely in-frame clones and lacks some. The sample carries 250,000 to 350,000 clones, around 89% recorded once. The sample comes from a study of blood T cell repertoires in COVID-19. Germline loops: CDR1 ENHRY, CDR2 SYGVKD. V shed 6 bases and J 4 bases; nucleotides not matched to a gene: 3. The CDR3 is made up of 13 amino acids. Sequenced input: PBMCs or T cells enriched from blood (not recorded which). The V gene is TRBV10-3, the J gene TRBJ1-3; 7 bases are a match to TRBD1. This clonotype originated in a young woman with acute COVID-19. The CDR3: CAIRTGTGNTIYF. The CDR3 nucleotides read TGTGCCATCAGGACAGGGACCGGAAACACCATATATTTT.